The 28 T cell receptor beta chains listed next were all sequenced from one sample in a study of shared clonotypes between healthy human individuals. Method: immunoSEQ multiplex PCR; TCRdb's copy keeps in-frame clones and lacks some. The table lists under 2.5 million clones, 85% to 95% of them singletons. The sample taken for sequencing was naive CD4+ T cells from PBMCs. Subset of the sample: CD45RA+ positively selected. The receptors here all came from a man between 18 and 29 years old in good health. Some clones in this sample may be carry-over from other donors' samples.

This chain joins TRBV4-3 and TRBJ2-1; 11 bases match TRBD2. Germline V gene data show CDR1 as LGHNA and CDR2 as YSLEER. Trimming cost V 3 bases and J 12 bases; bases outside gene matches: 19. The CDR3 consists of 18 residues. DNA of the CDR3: TGCGCCAGCAGCCAGGAACTCACCGGGACTAGCGGCCTCCTTGGGCAGTTCTTC. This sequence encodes CASSQELTGTSGLLGQFF.

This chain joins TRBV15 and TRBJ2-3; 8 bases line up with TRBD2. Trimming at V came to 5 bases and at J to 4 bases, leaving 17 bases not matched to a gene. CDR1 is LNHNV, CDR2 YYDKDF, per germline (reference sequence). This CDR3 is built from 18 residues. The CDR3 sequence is CATSGRRESGRRSDTQYF. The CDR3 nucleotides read TGTGCCACCAGCGGTCGTAGGGAAAGCGGGAGACGGTCAGATACGCAGTATTTT.

DNA for the CDR3: TGTGCCAGCTCACCCTCGGGACTAATGAACACTGAAGCTTTCTTT. It encodes CASSPSGLMNTEAFF. The chain is built from TRBV18 and TRBJ1-1, with D possibly matching TRBD1 (5 bases). From germline, CDR1 is KGHSH and CDR2 LQKENI. The CDR3 contains 15 residues. V was clipped by 3 bases and J by 0 bases, with 11 bases between them.

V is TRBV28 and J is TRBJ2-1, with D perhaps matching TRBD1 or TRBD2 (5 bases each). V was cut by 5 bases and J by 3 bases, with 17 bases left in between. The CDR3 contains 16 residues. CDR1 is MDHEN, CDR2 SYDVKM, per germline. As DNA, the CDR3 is TGTGCCAGCAGTGGGGACCCCGGGACGCTCTACAATGAGCAGTTCTTC. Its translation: CASSGDPGTLYNEQFF.

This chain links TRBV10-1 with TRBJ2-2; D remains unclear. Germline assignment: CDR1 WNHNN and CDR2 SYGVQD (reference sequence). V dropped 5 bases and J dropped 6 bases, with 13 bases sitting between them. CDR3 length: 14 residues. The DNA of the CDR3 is TGCGCCAGCAGTCTTGGACCCAGTGCCGGGGAGCTGTTTTTT. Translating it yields CASSLGPSAGELFF.

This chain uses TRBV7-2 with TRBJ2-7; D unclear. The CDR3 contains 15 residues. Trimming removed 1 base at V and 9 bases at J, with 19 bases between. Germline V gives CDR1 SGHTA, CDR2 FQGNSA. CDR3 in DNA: TGTGCCAGCAGCTTAGTAAGGGATCCTACTACGAGGCAGTACTTC. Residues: CASSLVRDPTTRQYF. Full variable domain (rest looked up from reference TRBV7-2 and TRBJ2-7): GAGVSQSPSNKVTEKGKDVELRCDPISGHTALYWYRQSLGQGLEFLIYFQGNSAPDKSGLPSDRFSAERTGGSVSTLTIQRTQQEDSAVYLCASSLVRDPTTRQYFGPGTRLTVT.

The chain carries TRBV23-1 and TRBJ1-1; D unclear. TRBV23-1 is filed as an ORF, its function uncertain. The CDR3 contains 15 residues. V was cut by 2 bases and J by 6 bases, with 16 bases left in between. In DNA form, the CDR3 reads TGCGCCAGCAGTCAACTCCGAGCGTTGCGGGCTGAAGCTTTCTTT. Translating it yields CASSQLRALRAEAFF.

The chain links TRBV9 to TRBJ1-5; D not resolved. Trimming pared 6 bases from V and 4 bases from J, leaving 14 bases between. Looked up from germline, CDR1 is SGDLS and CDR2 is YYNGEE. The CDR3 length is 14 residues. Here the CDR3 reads CASTRKSDNQPQHF. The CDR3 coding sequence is TGTGCCAGCACTAGAAAATCGGATAATCAGCCCCAGCATTTT.

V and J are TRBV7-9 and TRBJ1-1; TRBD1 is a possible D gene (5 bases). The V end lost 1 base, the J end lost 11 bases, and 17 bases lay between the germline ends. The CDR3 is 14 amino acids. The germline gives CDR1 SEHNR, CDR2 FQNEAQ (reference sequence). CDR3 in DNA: TGTGCCAGCAGCTTAGTCCAGGGTGATGGACTGGCTTTCTTT. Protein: CASSLVQGDGLAFF.

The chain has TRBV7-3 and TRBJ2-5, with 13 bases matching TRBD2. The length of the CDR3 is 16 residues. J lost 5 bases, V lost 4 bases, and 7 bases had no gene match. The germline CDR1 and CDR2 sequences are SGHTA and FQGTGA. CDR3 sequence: CASSSGTSGREETQYF. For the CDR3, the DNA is TGTGCCAGCAGCTCCGGTACTAGCGGGAGGGAGGAGACCCAGTACTTC.

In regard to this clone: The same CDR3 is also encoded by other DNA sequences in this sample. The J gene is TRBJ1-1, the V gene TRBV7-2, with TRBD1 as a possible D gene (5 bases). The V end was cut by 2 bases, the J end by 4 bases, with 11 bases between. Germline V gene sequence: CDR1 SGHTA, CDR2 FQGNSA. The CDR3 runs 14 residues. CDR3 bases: TGTGCCAGCAGCTTAACTGGGGGGGGCACTGAAGCTTTCTTT. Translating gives CASSLTGGGTEAFF.

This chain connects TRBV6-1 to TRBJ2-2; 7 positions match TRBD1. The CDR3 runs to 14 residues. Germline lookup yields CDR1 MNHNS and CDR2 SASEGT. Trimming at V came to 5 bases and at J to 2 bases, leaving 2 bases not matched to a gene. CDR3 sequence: CASSRDSNTGELFF. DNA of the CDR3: TGTGCCAGCAGTAGGGACAGCAACACCGGGGAGCTGTTTTTT.

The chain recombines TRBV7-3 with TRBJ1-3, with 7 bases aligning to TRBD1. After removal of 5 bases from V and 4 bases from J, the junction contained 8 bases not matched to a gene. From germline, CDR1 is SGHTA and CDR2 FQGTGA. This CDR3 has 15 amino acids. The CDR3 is CASSITGDGGNTIYF. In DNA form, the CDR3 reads TGTGCCAGCAGCATTACAGGGGATGGGGGAAACACCATATATTTT.

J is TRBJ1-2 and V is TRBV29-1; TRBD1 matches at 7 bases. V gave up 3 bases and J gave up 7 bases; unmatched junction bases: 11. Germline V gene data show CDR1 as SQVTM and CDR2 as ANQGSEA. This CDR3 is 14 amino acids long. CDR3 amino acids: CSVEEGQGGGGYTF. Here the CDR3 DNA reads TGCAGCGTTGAGGAGGGGCAGGGGGGAGGTGGCTACACCTTC. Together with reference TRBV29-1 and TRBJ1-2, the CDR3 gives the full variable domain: SAVISQKPSRDICQRGTSLTIQCQVDSQVTMMFWYRQQPGQSLTLIATANQGSEATYESGFVIDKFPISRPNLTFSTLTVSNMSPEDSSIYLCSVEEGQGGGGYTFGSGTRLTVV.

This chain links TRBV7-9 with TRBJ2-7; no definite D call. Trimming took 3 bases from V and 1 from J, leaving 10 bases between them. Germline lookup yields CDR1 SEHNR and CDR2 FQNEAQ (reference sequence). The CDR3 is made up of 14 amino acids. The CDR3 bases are TGTGCCAGCAGCTTCCCGTTACCTTCCTACGAGCAGTACTTC. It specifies CASSFPLPSYEQYF.

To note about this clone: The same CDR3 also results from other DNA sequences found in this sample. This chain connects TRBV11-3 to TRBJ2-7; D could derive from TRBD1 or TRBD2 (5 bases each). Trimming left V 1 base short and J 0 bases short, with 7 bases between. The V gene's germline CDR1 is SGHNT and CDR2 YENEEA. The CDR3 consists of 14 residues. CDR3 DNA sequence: TGTGCCAGCAGCTTAGGAGGGGACTCCTACGAGCAGTACTTC. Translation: CASSLGGDSYEQYF. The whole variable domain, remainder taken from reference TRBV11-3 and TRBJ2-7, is EAGVVQSPRYKIIEKKQPVAFWCNPISGHNTLYWYLQNLGQGPELLIRYENEEAVDDSQLPKDRFSAERLKGVDSTLKIQPAELGDSAVYLCASSLGGDSYEQYFGPGTRLTVT.

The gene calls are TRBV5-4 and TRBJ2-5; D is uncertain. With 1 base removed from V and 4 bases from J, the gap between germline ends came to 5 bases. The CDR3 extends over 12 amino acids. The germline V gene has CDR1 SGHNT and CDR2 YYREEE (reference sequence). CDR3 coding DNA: TGTGCCAGCAGCTTGTCTCTAGAGACCCAGTACTTC. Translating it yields CASSLSLETQYF.

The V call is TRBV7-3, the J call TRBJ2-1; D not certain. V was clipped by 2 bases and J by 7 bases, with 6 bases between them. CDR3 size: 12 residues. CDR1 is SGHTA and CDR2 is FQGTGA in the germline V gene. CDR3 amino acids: CASSLSANEQFF. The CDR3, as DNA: TGTGCCAGCAGCTTATCAGCTAATGAGCAGTTCTTC.

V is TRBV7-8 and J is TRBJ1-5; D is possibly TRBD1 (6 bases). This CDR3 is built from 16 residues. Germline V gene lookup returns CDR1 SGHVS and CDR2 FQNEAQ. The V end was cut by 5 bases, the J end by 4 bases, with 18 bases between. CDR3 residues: CASSPGGTSRNQPQHF. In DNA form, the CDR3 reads TGTGCCAGCAGCCCCGGGGGCACCAGTAGGAATCAGCCCCAGCATTTT.

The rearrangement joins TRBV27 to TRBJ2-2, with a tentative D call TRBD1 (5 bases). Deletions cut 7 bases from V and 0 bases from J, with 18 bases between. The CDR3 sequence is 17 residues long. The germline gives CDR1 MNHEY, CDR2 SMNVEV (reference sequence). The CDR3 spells CASTPTRAFANTGELFF. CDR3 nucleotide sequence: TGTGCCAGCACCCCCACCAGGGCCTTCGCGAACACCGGGGAGCTGTTTTTT.

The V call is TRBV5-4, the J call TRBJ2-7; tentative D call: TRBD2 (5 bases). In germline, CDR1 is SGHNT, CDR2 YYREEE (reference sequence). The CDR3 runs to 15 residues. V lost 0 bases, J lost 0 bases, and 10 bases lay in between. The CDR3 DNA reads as TGTGCCAGCAGCTTGGGTAGCGCCTACTCCTACGAGCAGTACTTC. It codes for CASSLGSAYSYEQYF.

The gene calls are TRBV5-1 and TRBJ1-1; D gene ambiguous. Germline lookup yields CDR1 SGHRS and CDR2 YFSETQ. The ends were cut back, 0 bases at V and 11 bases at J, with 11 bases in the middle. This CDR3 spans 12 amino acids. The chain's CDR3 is CASSLEGRWAFF. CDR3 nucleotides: TGCGCCAGCAGCTTGGAAGGTCGGTGGGCTTTCTTT.

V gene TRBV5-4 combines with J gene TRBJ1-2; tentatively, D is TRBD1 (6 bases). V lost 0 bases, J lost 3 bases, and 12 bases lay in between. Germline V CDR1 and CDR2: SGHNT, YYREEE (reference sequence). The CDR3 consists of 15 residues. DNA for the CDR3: TGTGCCAGCAGCTTGGCGGGGCAGGGGTACTATGGCTACACCTTC. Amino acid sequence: CASSLAGQGYYGYTF. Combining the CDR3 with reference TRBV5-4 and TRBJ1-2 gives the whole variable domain ETGVTQSPTHLIKTRGQQVTLRCSSQSGHNTVSWYQQALGQGPQFIFQYYREEENGRGNFPPRFSGLQFPNYSSELNVNALELDDSALYLCASSLAGQGYYGYTFGSGTRLTVV.

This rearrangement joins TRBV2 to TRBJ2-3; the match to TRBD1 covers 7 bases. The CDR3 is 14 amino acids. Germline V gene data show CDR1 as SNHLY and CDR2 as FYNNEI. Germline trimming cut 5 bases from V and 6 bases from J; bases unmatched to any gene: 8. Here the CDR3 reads CASSTGTALDTQYF. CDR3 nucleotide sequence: TGTGCCAGCAGTACCGGGACAGCTCTTGATACGCAGTATTTT.

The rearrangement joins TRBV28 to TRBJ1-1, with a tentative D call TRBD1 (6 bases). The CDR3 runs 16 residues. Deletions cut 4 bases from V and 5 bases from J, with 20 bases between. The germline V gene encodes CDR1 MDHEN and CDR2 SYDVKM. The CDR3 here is CASSSPVARQATEAFF. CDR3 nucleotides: TGTGCCAGCAGTTCTCCAGTGGCCCGACAGGCTACTGAAGCTTTCTTT.

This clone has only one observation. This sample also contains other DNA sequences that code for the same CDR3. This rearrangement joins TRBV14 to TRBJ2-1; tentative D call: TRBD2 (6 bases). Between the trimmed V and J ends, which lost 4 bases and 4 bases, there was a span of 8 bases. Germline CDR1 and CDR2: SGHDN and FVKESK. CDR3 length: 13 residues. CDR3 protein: CASSPGLYNEQFF. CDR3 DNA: TGTGCCAGCAGCCCGGGACTTTACAATGAGCAGTTCTTC.

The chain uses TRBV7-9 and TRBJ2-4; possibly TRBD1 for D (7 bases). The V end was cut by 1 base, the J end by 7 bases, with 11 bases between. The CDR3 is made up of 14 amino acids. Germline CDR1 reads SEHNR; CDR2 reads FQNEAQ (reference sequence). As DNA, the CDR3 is TGTGCCAGCAGCTTAGTACCAGGGGGGAACATTCAGTACTTC. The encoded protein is CASSLVPGGNIQYF.

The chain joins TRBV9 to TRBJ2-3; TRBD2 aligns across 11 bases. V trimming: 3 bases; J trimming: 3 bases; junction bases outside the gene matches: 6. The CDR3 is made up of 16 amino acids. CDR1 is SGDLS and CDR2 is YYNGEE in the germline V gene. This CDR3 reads CASSATSGRETDTQYF. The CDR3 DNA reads TGTGCCAGCAGCGCCACTAGCGGGAGAGAAACAGATACGCAGTATTTT.